Reported below is one T cell receptor (beta chain). Clones were read by immunoSEQ multiplex PCR, and TCRdb kept only the in-frame ones, dropping some. This table has 310,000 or so clones, roughly 90% appearing once. The data were obtained in a study of blood T cell repertoires in COVID-19. Germline V gives CDR1 SGHRS, CDR2 YFSETQ. Unmatched junction bases numbered 4, after V lost 4 bases and J lost 1 base. The CDR3 is made up of 15 amino acids. The chain uses TRBV5-1 and TRBJ1-3, with 8 bases lining up with TRBD1. The clonotype was recovered from a woman aged 30 to 39 with COVID-19, enrolled during active disease. Material for sequencing was peripheral blood. The CDR3 here is CASSPGDRSGNTIYF. The CDR3 nucleotides are TGCGCCAGCAGCCCAGGGGACAGGTCTGGAAACACCATATATTTT.